The entry below describes one T cell receptor (beta chain). Assay: immunoSEQ multiplex PCR; the TCRdb copy retains only in-frame clones and omits some. Here the sample spans roughly 520,000 clones, roughly 95% being singletons. The data were obtained in a study of shared clonotypes between healthy human individuals. The sample comprised naive CD4+ T cells sorted from blood. As to subset: CD45RA+ positively selected. The clonotype comes from a woman aged 25 to 45 in good health.

CDR3 nucleotides: TGCGCCAGCAGCTTGGCTGTCTCTTGGGAGACCCAGTACTTC. Translation gives CASSLAVSWETQYF. This chain links TRBV5-1 with TRBJ2-5, with D uncertain. Trimming pared 0 bases from V and 5 bases from J, leaving 11 bases between. CDR1 is SGHRS and CDR2 is YFSETQ in the germline V gene. The CDR3 is 14 residues long.